This T cell receptor beta chain was retrieved from a study of blood T cell repertoires in COVID-19. Across the study: Acute and convalescent COVID-19 samples came from the United States, Italy and Spain.

The CDR3 is 12 residues long. With 5 bases removed from V and 6 bases from J, the gap between germline ends came to 10 bases. Per the authors' pipeline: Amplification of reference gene primers was used by the study to estimate nucleated cell counts. The table came from immunoSEQ multiplex PCR; TCRdb's copy has only in-frame clones and leaves some out. The DNA gave D and trimming, while V, J and clone size come from that table. The data hold tens of thousands of clones, with about nine tenths observed a single time. The sequence came from a woman in her 50s with active or convalescent COVID-19. The gene calls are TRBV12-3 or TRBV12-4 and TRBJ1-2; D might be TRBD1 (5 bases). Sequencing was done on a sample of peripheral blood. The CDR3 DNA reads TGTGCCAGCAGTCTTCCAGGGCATGGCTACACCTTC. Translated, it gives CASSLPGHGYTF.